Reported below is one T cell receptor beta chain. This specimen belongs to a study of blood T cell repertoires in COVID-19. The data were produced by immunoSEQ multiplex PCR, yet TCRdb's version contains in-frame clones alone and is incomplete. The sample includes tens of thousands of clones, more than 75% of them seen just once. Germline CDR1 and CDR2: MNHEY and SVGAGI. The CDR3 extends over 14 amino acids. V lost 8 bases and J lost 2, with 16 bases in between. The origin of this receptor is a human donor with active COVID-19. The donor label of this sample is uncertain. V is TRBV6-5 and J is TRBJ2-7, with D possibly TRBD2 on 6 matching bases. The sample comprised peripheral blood. CDR3 nucleotides: TGTGCCAGCCGGAGGGAACTACCTCCCTACGAGCAGTACTTC. Protein sequence: CASRRELPPYEQYF.